This T cell receptor (beta chain) is drawn from a study of T cell responses to AZD1222 COVID-19 vaccine. Overall study findings and caveats: Most donors were white British, females outnumbered males, and clonal diversity was possibly underestimated.

Comments on this clone: Antigen: not known.

Libraries were prepared by immunoSEQ multiplex PCR; TCRdb keeps only in-frame clonotypes and omits some of them. This sample has roughly 100,000 clones, with roughly 86% found just once. The sequence derives from an adult in good health. Sequencing was performed on peripheral blood, taken on day 0 of AZD1222 vaccination.

CDR3: CGRRIQVSTNEKLFF. The DNA for the CDR3 is TGTGGCCGTAGGATTCAGGTATCCACTAATGAAAAACTGTTTTTT. This sequence joins TRBV19 and TRBJ1-4; D unclear. CDR3 length: 15 residues. CDR1 is LNHDA, CDR2 SQIVND, per germline (reference sequence).